This is a list of T cell receptor beta chains from one sample in a study of T cell responses to AZD1222 COVID-19 vaccine. The method was immunoSEQ multiplex PCR; TCRdb's version includes in-frame clones alone and lacks a portion of them. This table has about 180,000 clones, around nine tenths appearing once. Specimen: peripheral blood, collected on day 0 of AZD1222 vaccination. All receptors derive from an adult in good health. The CDR3 runs from the conserved cysteine through the conserved F or W. The order of the fields is J gene, V gene, clone size, D gene, CDR3 DNA, CDR3 protein. A D gene is named only where the DNA matches it firmly. Where a row states a size, it is once, few, many or the class of an expanded clone; other rows omit it.

>TRBJ1-6|TRBV10-3|.|.
TGTGCCATCATGGCCATTTTGGATTCACCCCTCCACTTT
CAIMAILDSPLHF
>TRBJ2-3|TRBV13|.|.
TGTGCCAGCAGCTTGAGAACATCCGTTACGCAGTATTTT
CASSLRTSVTQYF
>TRBJ2-1|TRBV24-1|few|.
TGTGCCACCAGTGATTTGTACAAAAGCGAAGAGCAGTTCTTC
CATSDLYKSEEQFF
>TRBJ2-5|TRBV20-1|.|.
TGCAGTGCCGAACAGGGAGGGACCCAGTACTTC
CSAEQGGTQYF
>TRBJ2-5|TRBV28|few|.
TGTGCCAGCAGTCCATCGCGACTACTCAAAGAGACCCAGTACTTC
CASSPSRLLKETQYF
>TRBJ2-1|TRBV27|once|TRBD1
TGTGCCAGCAGTTTAGAGGACAGGGGTGAAGATGAGCAGTTCTTC
CASSLEDRGEDEQFF
>TRBJ2-5|TRBV29-1|once|TRBD2
TGCAGCGTTGAAGACCTCTACCCGGGACTAGCGGGGTACCAAGAGACCCAGTACTTC
CSVEDLYPGLAGYQETQYF
>TRBJ2-2|TRBV5-5|.|TRBD1
TGTGCCAGCAGCCTCCGGGACAGGTCGACGAACACCGGGGAGCTGTTTTTT
CASSLRDRSTNTGELFF
>TRBJ1-2|TRBV6-5|.|.
TGTGCCAGCAGTTCCGCCGGACAGAACTATGGCTACACCTTC
CASSSAGQNYGYTF
>TRBJ1-2|TRBV28|.|TRBD1
TGTGCCAGCAGTAAATCGGGACAGGGACGTTATGGCTACACCTTC
CASSKSGQGRYGYTF
>TRBJ1-2|TRBV7-2|.|TRBD1
TGTGCCAGCAGCCAAACAGGGGGTGTCTATGGCTACACCTTC
CASSQTGGVYGYTF
>TRBJ2-3|TRBV7-9|.|TRBD2
TGTGCCAGCAGCTCAAACCATGGGACTATTAGAACAGATACGCAGTATTTT
CASSSNHGTIRTDTQYF
>TRBJ1-5|TRBV3-1/TRBV3-2|.|.
TGTGCCAGCAGCCAAGATCTGGCAGGCCCCCAGCCCCAGCATTTT
CASSQDLAGPQPQHF
>TRBJ1-3|TRBV7-9|.|.
TGTGCCAGCAGCAATAGTATCTTACCAGGAAACTCTGGAAACACCATATATTTT
CASSNSILPGNSGNTIYF
>TRBJ2-1|TRBV27|.|.
TGTGCCAGCAGTTTAGGCCTAGGAGGTCACAATGAGCAGTTCTTC
CASSLGLGGHNEQFF
>TRBJ1-2|TRBV19|.|TRBD1
TGTGCCAGTAGCCTCCGTGCAGGGGGCCACTATGGCTACACCTTC
CASSLRAGGHYGYTF
>TRBJ2-1|TRBV7-7|few|.
TGTGCCAGCAGCTTAAGAGGGGATGAGCAGTTCTTC
CASSLRGDEQFF
>TRBJ1-1|TRBV5-1|.|.
TGCGCCAGCAGCTTGGACCACCAAACCAACACTGAAGCTTTCTTT
CASSLDHQTNTEAFF
>TRBJ2-5|TRBV9|.|TRBD2
TGTGCCAGCAGCGCCCTGGGAGCGGGAGGGGGAGAGACCCAGTACTTC
CASSALGAGGGETQYF
>TRBJ2-4|TRBV5-6|.|TRBD2
TGTGCCAGCAGCTTGGGGGCGGGAGGTTTAGCCAAAAACATTCAGTACTTC
CASSLGAGGLAKNIQYF
>TRBJ2-3|TRBV24-1|.|.
TGTGCCACCAGTGACCCCAACTTGGATACGCAGTATTTT
CATSDPNLDTQYF
>TRBJ1-3|TRBV9|.|.
TGTGCCAGCAGCGTAGAGATTAGGACAAGAGAGGACACCATATATTTT
CASSVEIRTREDTIYF
>TRBJ1-5|TRBV30|.|.
TGTGCCTGGAGTGTATCAGGGTCTAGCAATCAGCCCCAGCATTTT
CAWSVSGSSNQPQHF
>TRBJ2-2|TRBV30|.|.
TGTGCCTGGAGTCCGACGCCGGACAGTAACACCGGGGAGCTGTTTTTT
CAWSPTPDSNTGELFF
>TRBJ2-1|TRBV10-1|.|.
TGCGCCAGCAGTCAAAACCCTGGGTACAATGAGCAGTTCTTC
CASSQNPGYNEQFF
>TRBJ2-3|TRBV20-1|.|.
TGCAGTGCTAGTGGGCTTGCGGGTGTGGGGACAGATACGCAGTATTTT
CSASGLAGVGTDTQYF
>TRBJ2-3|TRBV7-2|.|TRBD2
TGTGCCAGCAGCTTACAGGGCGGGAGTGGCTCAGATACGCAGTATTTT
CASSLQGGSGSDTQYF
>TRBJ2-6|TRBV3-1/TRBV3-2|.|TRBD2
TGTGCCAGCAGCCCCCGACTAGCGGGGGGCAGGCCTGGGGCCAACGTCCTGACTTTC
CASSPRLAGGRPGANVLTF
>TRBJ1-3|TRBV19|.|TRBD1
TGTGCCAGTAGTGGTCTAACAGGGGCAGCAGGAAACACCATATATTTT
CASSGLTGAAGNTIYF
>TRBJ2-1|TRBV9|.|.
TGTGCCAGCAGCGTACGGGACGGAACCTACAATGAGCAGTTCTTC
CASSVRDGTYNEQFF
>TRBJ1-3|TRBV6-5|.|.
TGTGCCAGCAGCGACAGGACATACTCTGGAAACACCATATATTTT
CASSDRTYSGNTIYF
>TRBJ1-2|TRBV19|.|TRBD1
TGTGCCAGTAGTATAGAAGTCTCAGGACAGGGGAGGTATGGCTACACCTTC
CASSIEVSGQGRYGYTF
>TRBJ1-5|TRBV2|.|.
TGTGCCAGCAGTGACAGGGAGAGCAATCAGCCCCAGCATTTT
CASSDRESNQPQHF
>TRBJ2-6|TRBV28|.|.
TGTGCCAGCAGATTGGACGGCCTCTCTGGGGCCAACGTCCTGACTTTC
CASRLDGLSGANVLTF
>TRBJ2-3|TRBV25-1|.|.
TGTGCCAGCAGTGAATTGACAGATACGCAGTATTTT
CASSELTDTQYF
>TRBJ2-3|TRBV18|.|.
TGTGCCAGCTCACTTAGAGGCGGGGTCCCCACAGATACGCAGTATTTT
CASSLRGGVPTDTQYF
>TRBJ2-5|TRBV7-7|few|TRBD2
TGTGCCAGCAGCTTGGGTCTGGGGGGGTCCCAGTACTTC
CASSLGLGGSQYF
>TRBJ1-1|TRBV29-1|.|.
TGCAGCGTTGTCCTTGGGGATTCTGAAGCTTTCTTT
CSVVLGDSEAFF
>TRBJ1-1|TRBV4-3|.|.
TGCGCCAGCAGCCAAGGGCCTGACACTGAAGCTTTCTTT
CASSQGPDTEAFF